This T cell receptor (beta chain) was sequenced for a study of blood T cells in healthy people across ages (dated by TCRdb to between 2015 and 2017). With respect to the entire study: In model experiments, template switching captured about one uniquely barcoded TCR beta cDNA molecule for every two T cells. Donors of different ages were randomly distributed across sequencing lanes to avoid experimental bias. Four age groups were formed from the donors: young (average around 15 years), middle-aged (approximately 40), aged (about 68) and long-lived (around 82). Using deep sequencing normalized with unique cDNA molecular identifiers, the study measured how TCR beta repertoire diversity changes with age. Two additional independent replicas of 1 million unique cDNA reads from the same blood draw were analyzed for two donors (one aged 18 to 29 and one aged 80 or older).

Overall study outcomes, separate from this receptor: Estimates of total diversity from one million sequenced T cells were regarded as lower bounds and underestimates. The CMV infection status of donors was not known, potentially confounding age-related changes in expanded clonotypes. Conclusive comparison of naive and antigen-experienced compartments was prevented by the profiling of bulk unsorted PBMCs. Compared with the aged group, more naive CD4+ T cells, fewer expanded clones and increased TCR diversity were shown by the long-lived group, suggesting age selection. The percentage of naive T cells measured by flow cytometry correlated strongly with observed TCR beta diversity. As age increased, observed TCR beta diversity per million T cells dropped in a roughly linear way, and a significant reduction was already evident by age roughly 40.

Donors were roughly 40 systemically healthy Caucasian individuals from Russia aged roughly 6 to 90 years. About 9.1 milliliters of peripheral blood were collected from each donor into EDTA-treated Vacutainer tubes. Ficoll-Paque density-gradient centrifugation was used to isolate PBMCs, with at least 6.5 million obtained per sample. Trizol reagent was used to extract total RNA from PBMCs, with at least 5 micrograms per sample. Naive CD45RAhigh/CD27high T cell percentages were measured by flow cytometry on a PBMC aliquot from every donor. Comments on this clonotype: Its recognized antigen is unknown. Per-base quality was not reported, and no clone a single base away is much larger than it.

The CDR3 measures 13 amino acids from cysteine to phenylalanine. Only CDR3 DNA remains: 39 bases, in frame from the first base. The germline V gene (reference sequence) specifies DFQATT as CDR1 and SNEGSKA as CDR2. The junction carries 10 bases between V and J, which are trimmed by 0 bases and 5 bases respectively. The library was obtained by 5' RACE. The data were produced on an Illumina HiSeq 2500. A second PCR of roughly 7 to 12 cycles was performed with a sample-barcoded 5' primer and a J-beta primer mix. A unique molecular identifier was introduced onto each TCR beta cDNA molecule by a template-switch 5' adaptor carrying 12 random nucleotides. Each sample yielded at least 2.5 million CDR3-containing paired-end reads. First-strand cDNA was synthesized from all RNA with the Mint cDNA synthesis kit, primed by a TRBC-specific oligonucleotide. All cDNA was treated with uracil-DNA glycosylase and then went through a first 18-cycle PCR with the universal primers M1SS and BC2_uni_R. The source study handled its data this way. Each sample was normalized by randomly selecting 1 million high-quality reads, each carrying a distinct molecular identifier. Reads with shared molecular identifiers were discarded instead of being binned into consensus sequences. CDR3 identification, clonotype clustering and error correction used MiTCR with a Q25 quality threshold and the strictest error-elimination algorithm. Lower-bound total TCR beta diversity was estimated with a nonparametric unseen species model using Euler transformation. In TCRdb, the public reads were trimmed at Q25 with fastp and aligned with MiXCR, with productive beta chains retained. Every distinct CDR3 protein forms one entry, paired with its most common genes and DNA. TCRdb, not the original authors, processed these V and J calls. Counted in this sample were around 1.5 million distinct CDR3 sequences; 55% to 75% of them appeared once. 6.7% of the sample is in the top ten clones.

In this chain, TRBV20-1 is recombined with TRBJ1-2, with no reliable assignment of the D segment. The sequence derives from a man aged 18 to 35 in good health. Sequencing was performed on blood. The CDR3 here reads CSAREGSFYGYTF. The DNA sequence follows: TGCAGTGCTAGAGAGGGCAGCTTTTATGGCTACACCTTC.